Listed below are T cell receptor beta chains from one sample, sequenced in a study of blood T cell repertoires in COVID-19. The repertoire was sequenced with immunoSEQ multiplex PCR; TCRdb's copy has only in-frame clones and lacks some. The sample consists of 60,000 or so clones, around 90% of them appearing once. Sequenced material: peripheral blood. The source is a human donor with acute or convalescent COVID-19. The donor label of this sample is uncertain. Each CDR3 is given with its conserved first and last residue. The D gene is left open where the match is weak. Size tells how often a clone was seen (once, few, many) or the class of an expanded clone, and some rows leave it out.

V gene	D gene	J gene	clone size	CDR3 protein	CDR3 DNA
TRBV3-1/TRBV3-2	TRBD1	TRBJ1-2	NA	CASSLMTGDYGYTF	TGTGCCAGCAGCCTGATGACAGGGGACTATGGCTACACCTTC
TRBV11-2	NA	TRBJ1-1	NA	CASSLNRSPTEAFF	TGTGCCAGCAGCTTAAACAGGTCCCCCACTGAAGCTTTCTTT
TRBV19	TRBD2	TRBJ2-3	few	CASSTGLGGTQYF	TGTGCCAGTAGTACCGGACTAGGCGGTACGCAGTATTTT
TRBV28	TRBD1	TRBJ1-4	NA	CASSSTGEGANEKLFF	TGTGCCAGCAGTTCAACAGGGGAAGGAGCTAATGAAAAACTGTTTTTT
TRBV24-1	TRBD1	TRBJ1-5	few	CATSMDRVSWPQHF	TGTGCCACCAGTATGGACAGGGTATCTTGGCCCCAGCATTTT
TRBV18	NA	TRBJ2-2	NA	CASSSTARDTGELFF	TGTGCCAGCTCGTCGACAGCTCGGGACACCGGGGAGCTGTTTTTT
TRBV28	NA	TRBJ1-1	NA	CASSLSQSTEAFF	TGTGCCAGCAGTTTATCACAGTCTACTGAAGCTTTCTTT
TRBV27	NA	TRBJ2-7	NA	CASRSGGRGQYEQYF	TGTGCCAGCAGGTCCGGGGGACGGGGACAGTACGAGCAGTACTTC
TRBV5-1	NA	TRBJ2-3	NA	CASSLAADTQYF	TGCGCCAGCAGCTTGGCGGCAGATACGCAGTATTTT
TRBV3-1/TRBV3-2	NA	TRBJ2-5	NA	CASTLRGTSETQYF	TGTGCCAGCACCCTACGAGGGACTTCAGAGACCCAGTACTTC
TRBV5-1	NA	TRBJ1-1	NA	CASSLVLPDGEAFF	TGCGCCAGCAGCTTGGTCCTCCCCGACGGGGAAGCTTTCTTT
TRBV2	NA	TRBJ2-5	once	CASMDPREETQYF	TGTGCCAGCATGGACCCGAGGGAAGAGACCCAGTACTTC
TRBV7-8	TRBD1	TRBJ2-3	NA	CASSARRDRGTDTQYF	TGTGCCAGCAGCGCCCGTCGGGACAGGGGAACAGATACGCAGTATTTT
TRBV5-4	TRBD1	TRBJ2-3	NA	CASSSWQGGTDTQYF	TGTGCCAGCAGCTCGTGGCAGGGGGGCACAGATACGCAGTATTTT
TRBV30	NA	TRBJ2-2	NA	CAWSRLAGELFF	TGTGCCTGGAGCAGACTGGCGGGGGAGCTGTTTTTT
TRBV28	NA	TRBJ1-5	NA	CASSLPRGSSQPQHF	TGTGCCAGCAGTTTACCCAGGGGCTCGAGTCAGCCCCAGCATTTT
TRBV29-1	NA	TRBJ2-5	NA	CSVVFPSEGTQETQYF	TGCAGCGTTGTGTTTCCATCCGAGGGCACCCAAGAGACCCAGTACTTC
TRBV2	TRBD2	TRBJ2-3	NA	CASSFTGLAGVTQYF	TGTGCCAGCAGCTTTACGGGACTAGCGGGAGTCACGCAGTATTTT
TRBV6-4	TRBD2	TRBJ2-4	NA	CASSESPGGDIQYF	TGTGCCAGCAGTGAATCTCCCGGGGGGGACATTCAGTACTTC
TRBV18	NA	TRBJ1-4	NA	CASSPPEGATNEKLFF	TGTGCCAGCTCACCCCCTGAGGGAGCAACTAATGAAAAACTGTTTTTT
TRBV3-1/TRBV3-2	TRBD2	TRBJ2-3	NA	CASSQRRGLDTSTDTQYF	TGTGCCAGCAGCCAAAGAAGGGGACTAGACACTAGCACAGATACGCAGTATTTT
TRBV11-1	TRBD1	TRBJ2-5	NA	CASSPTGRQETQYF	TGTGCCAGCAGCCCGACAGGGCGCCAAGAGACCCAGTACTTC
TRBV7-2	TRBD1	TRBJ1-2	NA	CASSSGQVNYGYTF	TGTGCCAGCAGCTCGGGACAGGTTAACTATGGCTACACCTTC
TRBV5-1	TRBD1	TRBJ2-1	NA	CASSLVGTGFNEQFF	TGCGCCAGCAGCTTGGTCGGGACAGGCTTCAATGAGCAGTTCTTC
TRBV5-1	TRBD1	TRBJ2-7	NA	CASGTGEIKEQYF	TGCGCCAGCGGGACAGGGGAGATAAAGGAGCAGTACTTC
TRBV11-3	NA	TRBJ1-1	NA	CASSLVGDTEAFF	TGTGCCAGCAGCTTAGTCGGGGACACTGAAGCTTTCTTT
TRBV28	NA	TRBJ2-1	NA	CASSTLQGIYNEQFF	TGTGCCAGCAGTACCCTTCAGGGCATTTACAATGAGCAGTTCTTC
TRBV2	TRBD2	TRBJ2-3	NA	CASNGLAGSSTDTQYF	TGTGCCAGCAACGGACTAGCGGGGAGTAGCACAGATACGCAGTATTTT
TRBV5-1	TRBD1	TRBJ2-3	NA	CASSSRTGTFVGSTDTQYF	TGCGCCAGCAGCTCCCGGACAGGGACGTTCGTTGGGAGCACAGATACGCAGTATTTT
TRBV5-1	TRBD1	TRBJ1-1	NA	CASSLGTERITEAFF	TGCGCCAGCAGCCTGGGGACAGAGCGGATAACTGAAGCTTTCTTT
TRBV11-3	TRBD2	TRBJ2-7	NA	CASSPQTSGSQQYF	TGTGCCAGCAGCCCGCAAACTAGCGGGAGCCAGCAGTACTTC
TRBV27	TRBD2	TRBJ2-7	NA	CASRSGGLAGYEQYF	TGTGCCAGCCGGTCGGGGGGCCTAGCGGGATACGAGCAGTACTTC
TRBV19	NA	TRBJ2-5	NA	CASSIRGAQETQYF	TGTGCCAGTAGTATACGGGGGGCCCAAGAGACCCAGTACTTC
TRBV2	TRBD1	TRBJ2-2	NA	CASIQGEDGELFF	TGTGCCAGCATCCAGGGGGAAGACGGGGAGCTGTTTTTT
TRBV27	TRBD1	TRBJ2-2	NA	CASSWGQGTYTGELFF	TGTGCCAGCAGTTGGGGACAGGGGACGTACACCGGGGAGCTGTTTTTT
TRBV4-2	TRBD1	TRBJ1-4	once	CASSQDAAGTGATNEKLFF	TGTGCCAGCAGCCAAGATGCGGCCGGGACAGGGGCTACTAATGAAAAACTGTTTTTT
TRBV19	NA	TRBJ1-2	NA	CASSIVGGANYGYTF	TGTGCCAGTAGTATAGTAGGCGGTGCCAACTATGGCTACACCTTC
TRBV4-1	NA	TRBJ2-1	NA	CASSQDVGSALTGEQFF	TGCGCCAGCAGCCAAGATGTTGGTAGCGCTCTGACCGGTGAGCAGTTCTTC
TRBV16	NA	TRBJ1-2	NA	CASSQSRNSYGYTF	TGTGCCAGCAGCCAATCCAGGAACAGCTACGGCTACACCTTC
TRBV28	NA	TRBJ1-3	NA	CASSDSTIYF	TGTGCCAGCAGCGATAGCACCATATATTTT
TRBV20-1	TRBD1	TRBJ2-7	few	CSASGDREYEQYF	TGCAGTGCTAGTGGGGACAGGGAATACGAGCAGTACTTC
TRBV18	TRBD1	TRBJ2-7	NA	CASSPRQTGSYEQYF	TGTGCCAGCTCACCACGACAGACAGGGTCCTACGAGCAGTACTTC
TRBV7-8	NA	TRBJ1-3	few	CASSGSGVFGNTIYF	TGTGCCAGCAGCGGTTCGGGGGTTTTTGGAAACACCATATATTTT
TRBV5-4	NA	TRBJ1-6	NA	CASSLGTDNSPLHF	TGTGCCAGCAGCTTGGGGACAGATAATTCACCCCTCCACTTT
TRBV6-4	TRBD2	TRBJ2-2	NA	CASKELAGITGELFF	TGTGCCAGCAAGGAACTAGCGGGTATCACCGGGGAGCTGTTTTTT
TRBV15	NA	TRBJ1-4	NA	CATSTPLRGLGEKLFF	TGTGCCACCAGCACCCCCCTAAGAGGGCTGGGGGAAAAACTGTTTTTT
TRBV2	NA	TRBJ2-3	NA	CASMSLLTTDTQYF	TGTGCCAGCATGTCACTACTCACCACAGATACGCAGTATTTT
TRBV6-2/TRBV6-3	NA	TRBJ1-5	NA	CASSLNNQPQHF	TGTGCCAGCAGTTTAAACAATCAGCCCCAGCATTTT
TRBV2	TRBD2	TRBJ2-7	NA	CASRELAGGNYEQYF	TGTGCCAGCAGGGAACTAGCGGGAGGCAACTACGAGCAGTACTTC
TRBV6-1	TRBD1	TRBJ1-5	NA	CASSEPWGQGAGFNQPQHF	TGTGCCAGCAGTGAACCTTGGGGGCAGGGGGCAGGATTCAATCAGCCCCAGCATTTT
TRBV11-2	NA	TRBJ2-1	NA	CASERGGFNEQFF	TGTGCCAGCGAAAGAGGGGGTTTCAATGAGCAGTTCTTC
TRBV5-5	TRBD1	TRBJ1-6	NA	CASSADRVNSPLHF	TGTGCCAGCAGCGCGGACAGGGTCAATTCACCCCTCCACTTT
TRBV19	NA	TRBJ2-2	NA	CASKWQGRDTGELFF	TGTGCCAGTAAATGGCAGGGGAGGGACACCGGGGAGCTGTTTTTT
TRBV18	TRBD1	TRBJ1-1	NA	CASSPPGDRANTEAFF	TGTGCCAGCTCACCCCCGGGAGACAGGGCAAACACTGAAGCTTTCTTT
TRBV5-1	NA	TRBJ2-7	NA	CASSLVLTSYEQYF	TGCGCCAGCAGCTTGGTCCTCACTTCCTACGAGCAGTACTTC
TRBV11-3	NA	TRBJ2-7	NA	CASRPPRVKDSYEQYF	TGTGCCAGCAGGCCACCCCGGGTGAAGGACTCCTACGAGCAGTACTTC
TRBV16	NA	TRBJ1-5	once	CASSQSGRGSNQPQHF	TGTGCCAGCAGCCAATCGGGGAGGGGAAGCAATCAGCCCCAGCATTTT
TRBV28	NA	TRBJ1-5	NA	CASSLIKLRGNQPQHF	TGTGCCAGCAGCCTAATCAAACTGCGGGGCAATCAGCCCCAGCATTTT
TRBV7-9	NA	TRBJ1-1	NA	CASSPRQVRNTEAFF	TGTGCCAGCAGCCCAAGACAGGTTAGGAACACTGAAGCTTTCTTT
TRBV18	TRBD1	TRBJ1-1	once	CASSPGQVSLNTEAFF	TGTGCCAGCTCACCCGGACAGGTATCATTGAACACTGAAGCTTTCTTT